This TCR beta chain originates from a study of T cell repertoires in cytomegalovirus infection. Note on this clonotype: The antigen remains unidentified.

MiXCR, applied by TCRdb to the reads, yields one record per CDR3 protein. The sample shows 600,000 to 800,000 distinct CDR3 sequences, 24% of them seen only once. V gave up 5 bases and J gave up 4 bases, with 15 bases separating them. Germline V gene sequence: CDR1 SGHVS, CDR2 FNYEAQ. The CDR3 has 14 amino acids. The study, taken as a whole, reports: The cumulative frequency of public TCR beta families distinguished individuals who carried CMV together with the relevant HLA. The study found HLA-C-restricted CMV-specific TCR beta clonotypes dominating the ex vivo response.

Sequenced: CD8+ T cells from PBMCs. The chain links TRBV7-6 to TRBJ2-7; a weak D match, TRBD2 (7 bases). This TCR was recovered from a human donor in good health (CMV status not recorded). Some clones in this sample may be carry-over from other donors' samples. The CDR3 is CASSPGGGPYEQYF. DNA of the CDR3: TGTGCCAGCAGCCCTGGGGGGGGGCCGTACGAGCAGTACTTC.